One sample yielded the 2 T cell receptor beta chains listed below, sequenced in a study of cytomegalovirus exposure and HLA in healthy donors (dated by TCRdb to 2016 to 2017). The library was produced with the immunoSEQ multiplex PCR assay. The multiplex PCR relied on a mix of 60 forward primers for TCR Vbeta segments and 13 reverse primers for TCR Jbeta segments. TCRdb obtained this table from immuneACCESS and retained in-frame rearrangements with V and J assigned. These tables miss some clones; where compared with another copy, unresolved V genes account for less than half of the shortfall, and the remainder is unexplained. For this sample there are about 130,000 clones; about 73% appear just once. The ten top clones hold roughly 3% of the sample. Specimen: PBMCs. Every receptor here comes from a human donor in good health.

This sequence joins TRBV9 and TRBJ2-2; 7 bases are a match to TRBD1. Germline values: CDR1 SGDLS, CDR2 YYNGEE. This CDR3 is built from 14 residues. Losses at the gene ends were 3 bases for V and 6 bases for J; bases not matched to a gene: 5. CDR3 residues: CASSGRQGAGELFF. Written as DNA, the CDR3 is TGTGCCAGCAGCGGGCGACAGGGCGCCGGGGAGCTGTTTTTT.

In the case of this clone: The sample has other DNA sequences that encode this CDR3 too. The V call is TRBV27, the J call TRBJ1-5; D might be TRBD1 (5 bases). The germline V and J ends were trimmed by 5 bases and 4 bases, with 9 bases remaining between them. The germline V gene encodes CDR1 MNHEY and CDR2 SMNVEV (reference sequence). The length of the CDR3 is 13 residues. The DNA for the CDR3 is TGTGCCAGCAGTCGACAGAGTAATCAGCCCCAGCATTTT. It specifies CASSRQSNQPQHF.